Sequencing of this TCR beta chain was carried out in a study of blood T cells in healthy people across ages. Overall study results and limits: Estimated diversity, derived from one million T cells, was regarded as an underestimate.

On this clonotype: Its target is not known.

The study recruited healthy Caucasian donors from Russia who were aged about 6 to 95. Then a second PCR, running roughly 6 to 12 cycles, was carried out with a sample-barcoded 5' primer and a J-beta primer mix. Every single cDNA molecule received a tag from a template-switch adaptor with 12 random nucleotides. TCRdb analysed the 5' RACE reads with MiXCR anew, one entry per CDR3 protein. This table holds 1.5 million or so distinct CDR3 sequences, approximately 43% found once. Trimming cost V 11 bases and J 1 base, with 17 bases left between them. The CDR3 is 14 amino acids. Germline CDR1 and CDR2: ENHRY and SYGVKD.

The rearrangement uses TRBV10-3 and TRBJ1-2; D remains ambiguous. Sequenced sample: blood. This receptor was obtained from a woman aged 18-30 years in good health. CDR3 sequence: CAPRTPDLNYGYTF. The CDR3 region has the DNA TGTGCCCCGAGGACCCCCGACCTTAACTATGGCTACACCTTC.